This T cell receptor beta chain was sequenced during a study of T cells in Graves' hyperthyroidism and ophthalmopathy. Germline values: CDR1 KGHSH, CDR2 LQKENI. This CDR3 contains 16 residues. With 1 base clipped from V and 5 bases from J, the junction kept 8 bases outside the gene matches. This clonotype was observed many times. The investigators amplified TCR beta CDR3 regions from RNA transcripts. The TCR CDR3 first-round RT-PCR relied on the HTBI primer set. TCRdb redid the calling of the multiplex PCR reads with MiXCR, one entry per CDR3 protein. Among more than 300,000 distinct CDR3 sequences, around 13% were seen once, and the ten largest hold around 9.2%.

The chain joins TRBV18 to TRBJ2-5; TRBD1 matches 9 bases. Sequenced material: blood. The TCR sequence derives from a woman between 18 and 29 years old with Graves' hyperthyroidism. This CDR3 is CASSPRSGQGEETQYF. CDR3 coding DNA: TGTGCCAGCTCACCACGATCGGGACAGGGAGAGGAGACCCAGTACTTC. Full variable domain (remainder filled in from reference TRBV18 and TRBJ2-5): NAGVMQNPRHLVRRRGQEARLRCSPMKGHSHVYWYRQLPEEGLKFMVYLQKENIIDESGMPKERFSAEFPKEGPSILRIQQVVRGDSAAYFCASSPRSGQGEETQYFGPGTRLLVL.